The 12 T cell receptor beta chains given below trace back to one sample, sequenced in a study of T cell repertoires in aging, cancer and after chemotherapy. TCR beta rearrangements were amplified from peripheral blood genomic DNA. Multiplex touch-down PCR with TRB-A/B primers amplified rearranged V-D-J TRB sequences. MiXCR, run by TCRdb on the multiplex PCR reads, gives a single entry per CDR3 protein. The table has over 500 distinct CDR3 sequences, 33% seen once; the top ten hold roughly 84%. The sequenced sample consisted of blood. The receptors derive from a human donor with a blood cancer.

This clonotype is labeled large. The chain combines TRBV6-5 with TRBJ2-2; 14 positions match TRBD2. This CDR3 has 19 residues. CDR1 MNHEY and CDR2 SVGAGI come from the germline V gene. The ends lost 6 bases at V and 0 bases at J; junction bases unmatched: 9. The CDR3 is CASSRIGLAGGTNTGELFF. The CDR3 DNA sequence: TGTGCCAGCAGCCGCATCGGACTAGCGGGAGGTACGAACACCGGGGAGCTGTTTTTT.

A note on this clonotype: A much larger clonotype is one base distant, so this may be a read error. The V call is TRBV19, the J call TRBJ2-1; 12 positions match TRBD2. Germline V gene data show CDR1 as LNHDA and CDR2 as SQIVND (reference sequence). With V trimmed by 3 bases and J by 8 bases, 5 bases remained unmatched. The CDR3 runs to 15 residues. CDR3 sequence: CASSMTSGSFDEQFF. CDR3 bases: TGTGCCAGTAGTATGACTAGCGGGAGTTTCGATGAGCAGTTCTTC.

This clonotype qualifies as medium-sized. This chain connects TRBV19 to TRBJ2-2; possible D gene TRBD1, 7 bases. Trimming shortened V by 3 bases and J by 1 base, and 18 bases separated the two germline ends. The germline V gene has CDR1 LNHDA and CDR2 SQIVND (reference sequence). The CDR3 runs to 18 residues. Written as DNA, the CDR3 is TGTGCCAGTAGTATCGGGGGAGTCAGGACAGGGAACACCGGGGAGCTGTTTTTT. Translated: CASSIGGVRTGNTGELFF. Full variable domain (missing parts from reference TRBV19 and TRBJ2-2): DGGITQSPKYLFRKEGQNVTLSCEQNLNHDAMYWYRQDPGQGLRLIYYSQIVNDFQKGDIAEGYSVSREKKESFPLTVTSAQKNPTAFYLCASSIGGVRTGNTGELFFGEGSRLTVL.

In its sample, this clonotype is medium-sized. Its ends do not fully match the called genes, so a read error is possible. The chain carries TRBV19 and TRBJ2-7, with a weak D call TRBD2 (6 bases). This CDR3 spans 14 amino acids. CDR1 and CDR2 (germline): LNHDA, SQIVND (reference sequence). As DNA, the CDR3 is TGTGCCAGCAGTAAGGAGGGGTTCCGATACGAGCAGTACTTC. Its protein product is CASSKEGFRYEQYF.

This clonotype is deemed medium-sized. The rearrangement joins TRBV27 to TRBJ1-2; possible D gene TRBD1, 6 bases. CDR1 and CDR2 from the germline V gene are MNHEY and SMNVEV (reference sequence). V lost 0 bases to trimming and J lost 4 bases, with 24 bases between them. This CDR3 has 19 residues. Written as DNA, the CDR3 is TGTGCCAGCAGTTTATCAGGGGGGGATAACGGGGGGCGCCTCTATGGCTACACCTTC. This gives the protein CASSLSGGDNGGRLYGYTF.

This chain joins TRBV6-5 and TRBJ2-1; 8 bases map to TRBD1. V gave up 5 bases and J gave up 3 bases; unmatched junction bases: 3. In germline, CDR1 is MNHEY, CDR2 SVGAGI. This CDR3 has 14 residues. In nucleotides, the CDR3 is TGTGCCAGCAGTCGCGGACAGGGCTACAATGAGCAGTTCTTC. Its translation: CASSRGQGYNEQFF.

The chain employs TRBV6-5 and TRBJ2-1; TRBD2 agrees at 10 bases. Looked up from germline, CDR1 is MNHEY and CDR2 is SVGAGI. The trim removed 6 bases at V and 6 bases at J, leaving 5 bases unmatched. The CDR3 is made up of 14 amino acids. The CDR3 loop reads CASSLLAGSNEQFF. For the CDR3, the DNA is TGTGCCAGCAGCCTACTAGCGGGATCCAATGAGCAGTTCTTC.

Judged by abundance, this clonotype is medium-sized (0.01 to 0.1%). The chain uses TRBV6-5 and TRBJ1-4; 10 bases agree with TRBD1. This CDR3 region has 19 residues. The V gene end was trimmed by 4 bases and the J gene end by 7 bases; junction bases not matched to a gene: 18. CDR1 and CDR2 (germline): MNHEY, SVGAGI. CDR3 nucleotides: TGTGCCAGCAGTTCCCTTCCGGGACAGGGGAGTGAGTTGAGTGAAAAACTGTTTTTT. This encodes CASSSLPGQGSELSEKLFF.

This chain joins TRBV5-1 and TRBJ2-3; a weak D match, TRBD2 (5 bases). Trimming removed 2 bases from V and 1 base from J, with 11 bases in between. CDR1 is SGHRS, CDR2 YFSETQ, per germline. This CDR3 has 15 amino acids. The CDR3 here is CASSFGLGGTDTQYF. The CDR3 nucleotides are TGCGCCAGCAGCTTTGGACTTGGAGGCACAGATACGCAGTATTTT.

This clonotype is categorized as medium-sized (0.01 to 0.1%). The chain has TRBV27 and TRBJ2-7; D possibly corresponds to TRBD1 (6 bases). This CDR3 spans 13 amino acids. The V end lost 8 bases, the J end lost 5 bases, and 16 bases lay between the germline ends. Germline V gene data show CDR1 as MNHEY and CDR2 as SMNVEV (reference sequence). The CDR3 loop reads CASSTTRGNEQYF. Here the CDR3 DNA reads TGTGCCAGCTCCACCACCAGGGGTAACGAGCAGTACTTC.

This clonotype is judged large. The V call is TRBV6-5, the J call TRBJ1-2, with 9 positions matching TRBD1. J lost 3 bases, V lost 5 bases, and 10 bases had no gene match. Germline V gene data show CDR1 as MNHEY and CDR2 as SVGAGI. This CDR3 has 16 amino acids. DNA for the CDR3: TGTGCCAGCAGTCCCGTAACCGGGACAGGGTACTATGGCTACACCTTC. Translation gives CASSPVTGTGYYGYTF.

V and J are TRBV20-1 and TRBJ2-7, with unresolved D. The CDR3 runs 11 residues. The V and J ends lost 6 bases and 6 bases respectively, with 12 bases between them. Germline CDR1 and CDR2: DFQATT and SNEGSKA (reference sequence). The CDR3 sequence: CSARSRSEQYF. The DNA for the CDR3 is TGCAGTGCCAGATCCAGGAGCGAGCAGTACTTC.